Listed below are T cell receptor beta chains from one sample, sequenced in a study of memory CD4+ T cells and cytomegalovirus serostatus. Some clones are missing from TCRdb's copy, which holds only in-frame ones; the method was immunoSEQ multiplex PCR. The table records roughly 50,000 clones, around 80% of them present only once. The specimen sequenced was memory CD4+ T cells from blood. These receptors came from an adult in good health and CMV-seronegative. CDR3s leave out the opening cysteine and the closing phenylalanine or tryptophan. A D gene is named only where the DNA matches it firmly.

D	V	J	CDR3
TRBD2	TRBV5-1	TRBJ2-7	ASSPGLAGTYEQY
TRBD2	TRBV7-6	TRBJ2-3	ASSRSGRGGDTQY
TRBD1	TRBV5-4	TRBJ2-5	ASGSRDRGMETQY
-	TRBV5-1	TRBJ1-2	ASSLMGRQGGYT
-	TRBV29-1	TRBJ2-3	SVLGGGGTDTQY
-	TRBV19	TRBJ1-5	ASSITRVGGPPNQPQH
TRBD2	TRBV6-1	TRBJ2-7	ASSGLTSGRSYEQY
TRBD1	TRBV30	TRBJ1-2	AFLTEVGGGGYT
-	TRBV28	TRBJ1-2	ASNSPRGWGEGYT
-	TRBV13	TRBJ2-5	ASSLGIGADQETQY
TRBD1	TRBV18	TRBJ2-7	ASSPGQGFYEQY
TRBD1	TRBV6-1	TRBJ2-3	ASRRDRGFTDTQY
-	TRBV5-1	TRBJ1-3	ASSRASQGHSGNTIY
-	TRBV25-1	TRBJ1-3	ASSESTGSSGNTIY
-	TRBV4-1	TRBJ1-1	ASSQDLGQRRTEAF
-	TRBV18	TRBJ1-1	ASSPRRGPEAF
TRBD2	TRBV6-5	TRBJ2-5	ASRWTSGGVDSQY
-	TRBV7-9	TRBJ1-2	ASSLAGVQYGYT
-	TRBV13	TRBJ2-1	ASSLEVGQNYNEQF
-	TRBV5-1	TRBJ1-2	ASSLASGVLGYT
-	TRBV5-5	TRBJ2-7	ASSLVPGLAKVQQY
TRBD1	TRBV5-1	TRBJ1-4	ASSPEGQGLF
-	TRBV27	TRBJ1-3	ASSFSGSGNTIY
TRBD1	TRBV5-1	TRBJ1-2	ATNVGGAGGLGYT
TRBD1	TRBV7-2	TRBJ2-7	ASSQRTGYEQY
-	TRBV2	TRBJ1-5	ASSPEAQPQH
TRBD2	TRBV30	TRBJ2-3	AWSAGGEGDTQY
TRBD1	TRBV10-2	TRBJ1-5	ASRTGNVYQPQH
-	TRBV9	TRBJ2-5	ASSVAGGGVSRETQY
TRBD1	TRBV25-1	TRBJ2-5	ASSESPTPGQTQETQY
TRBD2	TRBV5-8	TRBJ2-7	ASSPRLAGIYEQY
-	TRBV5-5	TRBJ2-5	ASSFPGEETQY
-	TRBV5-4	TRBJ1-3	ASSPGPGRSDTIY
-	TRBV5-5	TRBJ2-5	ASSLATQETQY
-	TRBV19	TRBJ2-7	ASSGRDGAYEQY
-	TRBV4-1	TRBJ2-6	ASSQDRDGANVLT
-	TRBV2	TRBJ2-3	ASREFADTQY
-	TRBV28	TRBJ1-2	ASSLNGLNYGYT
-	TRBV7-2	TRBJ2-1	ASSPLGAVYNEQF
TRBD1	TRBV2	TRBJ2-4	ASSGTGGSLGQY
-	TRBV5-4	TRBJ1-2	ASSPDSNYGYT
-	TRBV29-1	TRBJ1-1	SATGPNQNTEAF
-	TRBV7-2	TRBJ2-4	ASSLVKATVQY
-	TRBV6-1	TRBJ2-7	ASSEAKVASSSYEQY
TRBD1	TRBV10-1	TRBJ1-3	ASSAQGTGNTIY
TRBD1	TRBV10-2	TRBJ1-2	ASRGQGTGGYT
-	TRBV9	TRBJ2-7	ASSSRQNEQY
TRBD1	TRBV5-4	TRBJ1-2	ASSLDGTGVLRYT
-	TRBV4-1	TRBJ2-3	ASSQVVGTQY
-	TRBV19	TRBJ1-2	ASSIAWTGTYYGYT
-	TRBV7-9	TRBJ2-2	ASSLAVNTGELF
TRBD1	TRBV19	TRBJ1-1	ASRATGAQGWAF
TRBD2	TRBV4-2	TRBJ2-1	ASSPTSGIYNEQF
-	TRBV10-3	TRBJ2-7	ATRAGSGEQY
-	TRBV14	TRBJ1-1	ASSSEVRVNTEAF
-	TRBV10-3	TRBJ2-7	AIGTKYEQY
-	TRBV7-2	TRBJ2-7	ASSQTLRYEQY